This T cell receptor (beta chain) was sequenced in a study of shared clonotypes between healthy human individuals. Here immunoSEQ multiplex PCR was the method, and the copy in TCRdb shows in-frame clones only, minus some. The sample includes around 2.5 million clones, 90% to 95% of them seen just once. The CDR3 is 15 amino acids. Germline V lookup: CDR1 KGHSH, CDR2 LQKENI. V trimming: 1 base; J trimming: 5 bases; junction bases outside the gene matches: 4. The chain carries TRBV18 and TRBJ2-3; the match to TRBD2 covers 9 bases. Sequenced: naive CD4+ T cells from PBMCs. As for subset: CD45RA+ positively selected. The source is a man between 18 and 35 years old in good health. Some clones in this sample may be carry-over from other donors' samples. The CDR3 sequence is CASSPRVAGEDTQYF. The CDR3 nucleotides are TGTGCCAGCTCACCACGGGTAGCGGGAGAAGATACGCAGTATTTT.